A selection of T cell receptor beta chains follows, all from one sample in a study of T cells after yellow fever vaccination. Each CDR3 protein is one row after TCRdb ran MiXCR on the 5' RACE reads. This sample has about 170,000 distinct CDR3 sequences, with more than 9.5% found just once. Sample: CD8+ T cells sorted from PBMCs, taken 15 days after the yellow fever booster vaccination. The origin of the receptors is a man aged 18 to 30 who received the YFV17D yellow fever vaccine. CDR3s include the opening cysteine and the closing phenylalanine or tryptophan. The order of the fields is D gene, V gene, J gene, clone size, CDR3 protein, CDR3 DNA. The D gene is left open where the match is weak. Part of the rows lack a size; the others show once, few, many or a class for expanded clones.

D gene: NA; V gene: TRBV6-2/TRBV6-3; J gene: TRBJ2-1; clone size: NA; CDR3 protein: CASGGLLDNEQFF; CDR3 DNA: TGTGCCAGCGGGGGTCTCCTCGACAATGAGCAGTTCTTC
D gene: NA; V gene: TRBV6-6; J gene: TRBJ2-3; clone size: NA; CDR3 protein: CASIGGPATDTQYF; CDR3 DNA: TGTGCCAGCATAGGTGGGCCGGCGACAGATACGCAGTATTTT
D gene: TRBD1; V gene: TRBV20-1; J gene: TRBJ1-5; clone size: NA; CDR3 protein: CSARLALNWDPGSGGSQPQHF; CDR3 DNA: TGCAGTGCTAGACTTGCCCTTAACTGGGACCCTGGGTCAGGGGGCTCTCAGCCCCAGCATTTT
D gene: TRBD1; V gene: TRBV4-3; J gene: TRBJ2-3; clone size: NA; CDR3 protein: CASSQGTGETDTQYF; CDR3 DNA: TGCGCCAGCAGCCAAGGGACAGGGGAGACAGATACGCAGTATTTT
D gene: NA; V gene: TRBV5-4; J gene: TRBJ1-1; clone size: few; CDR3 protein: CASSLGTTEAFF; CDR3 DNA: TGTGCCAGCAGCTTGGGGACCACTGAAGCTTTCTTT
D gene: NA; V gene: TRBV6-2/TRBV6-3; J gene: TRBJ2-1; clone size: few; CDR3 protein: CASSKSGTYNEQFF; CDR3 DNA: TGTGCCAGCAGTAAGTCAGGAACTTACAATGAGCAGTTCTTC
D gene: NA; V gene: TRBV4-1; J gene: TRBJ2-3; clone size: NA; CDR3 protein: CASQEGGIWDTQYF; CDR3 DNA: TGCGCCAGCCAAGAGGGGGGCATCTGGGATACGCAGTATTTT
D gene: TRBD1; V gene: TRBV6-2/TRBV6-3; J gene: TRBJ2-1; clone size: NA; CDR3 protein: CASSPGQGIYNEQFF; CDR3 DNA: TGTGCCAGTTCCCCGGGACAGGGTATCTACAATGAGCAGTTCTTC
D gene: NA; V gene: TRBV6-2/TRBV6-3; J gene: TRBJ2-3; clone size: NA; CDR3 protein: CASRLSRRYTDTQYF; CDR3 DNA: TGTGCCAGCAGACTTTCGCGGAGGTACACAGATACGCAGTATTTT
D gene: TRBD2; V gene: TRBV5-6; J gene: TRBJ2-3; clone size: NA; CDR3 protein: CASRGRGRSTDTQYF; CDR3 DNA: TGTGCCAGCAGAGGGAGGGGACGGAGCACAGATACGCAGTATTTT
D gene: NA; V gene: TRBV4-1; J gene: TRBJ1-5; clone size: few; CDR3 protein: CASSQVGQGIWQPQHF; CDR3 DNA: TGCGCCAGCAGCCAAGTAGGGCAGGGGATTTGGCAGCCCCAGCATTTT
D gene: TRBD1; V gene: TRBV27; J gene: TRBJ1-1; clone size: few; CDR3 protein: CASSLGGTGASRLNTEAFF; CDR3 DNA: TGTGCCAGCAGTTTAGGGGGGACAGGGGCCTCACGTCTTAACACTGAAGCTTTCTTT
D gene: NA; V gene: TRBV4-1; J gene: TRBJ2-2; clone size: many; CDR3 protein: CASSYEPGSNTGELFF; CDR3 DNA: TGCGCCAGCAGCTATGAGCCGGGATCCAACACCGGGGAGCTGTTTTTT
D gene: TRBD2; V gene: TRBV3-1; J gene: TRBJ2-3; clone size: NA; CDR3 protein: CASSHRRGGTDTQYF; CDR3 DNA: TGTGCCAGCAGCCACAGGCGGGGGGGGACAGATACGCAGTATTTT
D gene: NA; V gene: TRBV4-1; J gene: TRBJ1-3; clone size: NA; CDR3 protein: CASSPTYPSDTSGNTIYF; CDR3 DNA: TGCGCCAGCAGCCCGACCTATCCGTCAGACACCTCTGGAAACACCATATATTTT
D gene: TRBD1; V gene: TRBV20-1; J gene: TRBJ1-1; clone size: NA; CDR3 protein: CSARVDRRAFF; CDR3 DNA: TGCAGTGCTAGAGTGGACAGGCGAGCTTTCTTT
D gene: NA; V gene: TRBV6-2/TRBV6-3; J gene: TRBJ2-5; clone size: NA; CDR3 protein: CASTLTEQETQYF; CDR3 DNA: TGTGCCAGCACCCTGACGGAACAAGAGACCCAGTACTTC
D gene: NA; V gene: TRBV5-1; J gene: TRBJ1-2; clone size: NA; CDR3 protein: CASSLTGLANYGYTF; CDR3 DNA: TGCGCCAGCAGCTTGACAGGCCTAGCTAACTATGGCTACACCTTC
D gene: TRBD2; V gene: TRBV6-6; J gene: TRBJ2-3; clone size: few; CDR3 protein: CASSFYSGGGDTQYF; CDR3 DNA: TGTGCCAGCAGTTTTTATAGCGGGGGGGGAGATACGCAGTATTTT
D gene: NA; V gene: TRBV6-5; J gene: TRBJ2-2; clone size: few; CDR3 protein: CASSYMGTGELFF; CDR3 DNA: TGTGCCAGCAGTTATATGGGAACCGGGGAGCTGTTTTTT
D gene: TRBD1; V gene: TRBV4-1; J gene: TRBJ1-5; clone size: NA; CDR3 protein: CASSRRTGSNQPQHF; CDR3 DNA: TGCGCCAGCAGCCGCCGGACAGGAAGCAATCAGCCCCAGCATTTT
D gene: TRBD1; V gene: TRBV7-2; J gene: TRBJ2-7; clone size: NA; CDR3 protein: CASSLADRGRREQYF; CDR3 DNA: TGTGCCAGCAGCTTAGCGGACAGGGGGCGGCGAGAGCAGTACTTC
D gene: NA; V gene: TRBV27; J gene: TRBJ2-7; clone size: NA; CDR3 protein: CASTVTPSYEQYF; CDR3 DNA: TGTGCCAGCACCGTCACCCCCTCCTACGAGCAGTACTTC
D gene: TRBD1; V gene: TRBV6-5; J gene: TRBJ2-7; clone size: NA; CDR3 protein: CASTPPGQTLEQYF; CDR3 DNA: TGTGCCAGCACCCCTCCGGGACAGACTTTGGAGCAGTACTTC
D gene: TRBD1; V gene: TRBV12-3/TRBV12-4; J gene: TRBJ1-2; clone size: few; CDR3 protein: CASSPGTVATLTAGYTF; CDR3 DNA: TGTGCCAGCAGTCCAGGGACAGTGGCCACTCTGACCGCGGGCTACACCTTC
D gene: TRBD1; V gene: TRBV7-9; J gene: TRBJ1-6; clone size: few; CDR3 protein: CASSPKPGQGDSPLHF; CDR3 DNA: TGTGCCAGCAGCCCTAAGCCGGGACAGGGTGACTCACCCCTCCACTTT
D gene: TRBD1; V gene: TRBV4-3; J gene: TRBJ2-2; clone size: NA; CDR3 protein: CASSLYRGGELFF; CDR3 DNA: TGCGCCAGCAGCCTTTACAGGGGCGGGGAGCTGTTTTTT
D gene: NA; V gene: TRBV5-5; J gene: TRBJ1-1; clone size: few; CDR3 protein: CASSLEGIPLNTEAFF; CDR3 DNA: TGTGCCAGCAGCTTGGAGGGGATTCCATTGAACACTGAAGCTTTCTTT
D gene: TRBD2; V gene: TRBV25-1; J gene: TRBJ2-1; clone size: NA; CDR3 protein: CASSESISGVGQFF; CDR3 DNA: TGTGCCAGCAGTGAATCCATTAGCGGGGTAGGGCAGTTCTTC
D gene: NA; V gene: TRBV6-2/TRBV6-3; J gene: TRBJ2-2; clone size: NA; CDR3 protein: CASSFAPANTGELFF; CDR3 DNA: TGTGCCAGCAGTTTCGCCCCCGCGAACACCGGGGAGCTGTTTTTT
D gene: TRBD2; V gene: TRBV12-3/TRBV12-4; J gene: TRBJ2-3; clone size: NA; CDR3 protein: CASCHSGGETDTQYF; CDR3 DNA: TGTGCCAGCTGTCACAGCGGGGGGGAAACAGATACGCAGTATTTT
D gene: NA; V gene: TRBV5-1; J gene: TRBJ1-1; clone size: few; CDR3 protein: CASSPEGGNTEAFF; CDR3 DNA: TGCGCCAGCAGCCCGGAGGGGGGGAACACTGAAGCTTTCTTT